Each of the 10 T cell receptor beta chains below was sequenced from the same sample in a study of blood T cell repertoires in COVID-19. Sequencing used immunoSEQ multiplex PCR; TCRdb keeps in-frame clones, though not all of them. The sample consists of 110,000 to 150,000 clones, less than 80% of them appearing once. Source material: peripheral blood. The receptors shown here come from a man in his sixties with acute or convalescent COVID-19.

The J gene is TRBJ1-2, the V gene TRBV2; 8 positions match TRBD1. Germline trimming cut 7 bases from V and 9 bases from J; bases unmatched to any gene: 19. From germline, CDR1 is SNHLY and CDR2 FYNNEI. The CDR3 runs to 16 residues. This chain's CDR3 is CASMIGQGTSLVRYTF. The CDR3 nucleotides are TGTGCCAGCATGATTGGACAGGGAACATCCCTAGTACGCTACACCTTC.

The gene calls are TRBV6-6 and TRBJ1-2; 7 bases fit TRBD1. Looked up from germline, CDR1 is MNHNY and CDR2 is SVGAGI (reference sequence). J was trimmed by 7 bases and V by 6 bases; bases with no gene match: 8. The length of the CDR3 is 13 residues. The CDR3 spells CASSITGDGGYTF. CDR3 nucleotide sequence: TGTGCCAGCAGCATTACAGGGGATGGTGGCTACACCTTC.

The genes are TRBV9 and TRBJ1-5; 8 bases are a match to TRBD1. The CDR3 consists of 14 residues. CDR1 is SGDLS and CDR2 is YYNGEE in the germline V gene. V lost 3 bases to trimming and J lost 11 bases; unmatched junction nucleotides: 10. In nucleotides, the CDR3 is TGTGCCAGCAGCGAGGGACAGGTCCCGGCGTCCCAGCATTTT. Translation gives CASSEGQVPASQHF.

The chain joins TRBV3-1 (or the pseudogene TRBV3-2) to TRBJ2-7; maybe TRBD2 (5 bases). Trimming cost V 7 bases and J 3 bases, with 13 bases left between them. The CDR3 is made up of 13 amino acids. The germline gives CDR1 LGHDT, CDR2 YNNKEL (reference sequence). This CDR3 is CASTSGNLYEQYF. The CDR3 DNA is TGTGCCAGCACCTCCGGGAACCTCTACGAGCAGTACTTC.

The genes are TRBV11-3 and TRBJ2-7, with D perhaps TRBD2 (5 bases). V lost 0 bases to trimming and J lost 4 bases, with 22 bases between them. The CDR3 is 18 residues long. Looked up from germline, CDR1 is SGHNT and CDR2 is YENEEA. The CDR3 spells CASSLDGSGPQREYEQYF. The CDR3 DNA reads as TGTGCCAGCAGCTTAGATGGATCTGGGCCCCAAAGGGAGTACGAGCAGTACTTC.

The chain recombines TRBV19 with TRBJ1-2; possibly TRBD1 for D (6 bases). V lost 3 bases, J lost 8 bases, and 16 bases lay in between. Germline V gene lookup returns CDR1 LNHDA and CDR2 SQIVND (reference sequence). This CDR3 spans 14 amino acids. The CDR3 spells CASSMARGMGGYTF. CDR3 bases: TGTGCCAGTAGTATGGCCAGGGGCATGGGGGGCTACACCTTC.

The chain links TRBV23-1 to TRBJ2-5, with 7 bases that match TRBD1. TRBV23-1 is an open reading frame whose function is uncertain. V dropped 2 bases and J dropped 2; count of bases not matched to a gene: 5. The CDR3 totals 15 residues. The CDR3 nucleotides read TGCGCCAGCAGTCAAACAGGGGTGGGTCAAGAGACCCAGTACTTC. Encoded protein: CASSQTGVGQETQYF.

This chain links TRBV5-1 with TRBJ2-7; 7 nucleotides match TRBD1. Trimming cost V 4 bases and J 12 bases; bases outside gene matches: 19. This CDR3 has 15 amino acids. CDR1 SGHRS and CDR2 YFSETQ come from the germline V gene. CDR3 DNA sequence: TGCGCCAGCAGCATTGGGGATGCCGGAAAAGGGGGCACGTACTTC. This translates into CASSIGDAGKGGTYF.

The chain uses TRBV7-2 and TRBJ1-1; tentatively, D is TRBD1 (6 bases). Germline loops: CDR1 SGHTA, CDR2 FQGNSA. The CDR3 length is 10 residues. V was pared by 6 bases and J by 11 bases, with 10 bases between. The CDR3 region is CASRDSIAFF. The CDR3, as DNA: TGTGCCAGCAGGGACAGTATCGCTTTCTTT.

The genes are TRBV30 and TRBJ1-6, with a weak D call TRBD1 (5 bases). CDR3 size: 15 residues. V dropped 6 bases and J dropped 7 bases, with 19 bases sitting between them. Per germline, CDR1 GTSNPN and CDR2 SVGIG (reference sequence). In DNA, the CDR3 is TGTGCCTGCGCCCTGGCGGGGGGAGGAAATTCACCCCTCCACTTT. Translation: CACALAGGGNSPLHF. Full variable domain (rest looked up from reference TRBV30 and TRBJ1-6): SQTIHQWPATLVQPVGSPLSLECTVEGTSNPNLYWYRQAAGRGLQLLFYSVGIGQISSEVPQNLSASRPQDRQFILSSKKLLLSDSGFYLCACALAGGGNSPLHFGNGTRLTVT.